The next 10 T cell receptor beta chains were all read from a single sample in a study of cytomegalovirus exposure and HLA in healthy donors. The PCR employed 60 Vbeta primers together with 13 Jbeta primers. This table comes from immunoSEQ multiplex PCR, and its TCRdb copy is limited to in-frame clones, with some not included. The table has under 150,000 clones, about 84% seen once. Specimen: PBMCs. These receptors were taken from a woman aged 40 to 55 in good health and CMV-seropositive.

V usage is TRBV28 and J usage is TRBJ1-1; D is unresolved. V lost 5 bases and J lost 0, with 13 bases in between. The CDR3 is 15 residues long. CDR1 MDHEN and CDR2 SYDVKM come from the germline V gene. Here the CDR3 DNA reads TGTGCCAGCAGTCCCCCGGTCTTTATGAACACTGAAGCTTTCTTT. This encodes CASSPPVFMNTEAFF. The variable domain in full, completed from reference TRBV28 and TRBJ1-1, reads DVKVTQSSRYLVKRTGEKVFLECVQDMDHENMFWYRQDPGLGLRLIYFSYDVKMKEKGDIPEGYSVSREKKERFSLILESASTNQTSMYLCASSPPVFMNTEAFFGQGTRLTVV.

The chain has TRBV27 and TRBJ2-7; a possible D gene is TRBD2 (5 bases). Germline CDR1 reads MNHEY; CDR2 reads SMNVEV (reference sequence). Trimming took 0 bases from V and 3 from J, leaving 9 bases between them. The CDR3 spans 14 residues. In DNA, the CDR3 is TGTGCCAGCAGTTTATCGAGGAGCGGCTACGAGCAGTACTTC. This gives the protein CASSLSRSGYEQYF.

In this sample, this clone turned up a few times. The CDR3 coding sequence is TGTGCCACCGGTATCCTCTACGAGCAGTACTTC. Its translation is CATGILYEQYF. The chain uses TRBV19 and TRBJ2-7; D unresolved. This CDR3 contains 11 residues. The germline gives CDR1 LNHDA, CDR2 SQIVND (reference sequence). V gave up 10 bases and J gave up 3 bases, with 10 bases separating them.

This clone was detected only a few times. The chain carries TRBV19 and TRBJ2-5; the D is unclear. Germline V gene data show CDR1 as LNHDA and CDR2 as SQIVND (reference sequence). CDR3 length equals 13 residues. Trimming left V 5 bases short and J 2 bases short, with 9 bases between. The CDR3 sequence: CASSRSQQETQYF. In DNA, the CDR3 is TGTGCCAGTAGTCGGAGTCAACAAGAGACCCAGTACTTC.

The V gene is TRBV10-3, the J gene TRBJ2-7; 10 positions agree with TRBD2. J was trimmed by 7 bases and V by 4 bases; bases with no gene match: 7. Germline lookup yields CDR1 ENHRY and CDR2 SYGVKD. This CDR3 comprises 14 residues. CDR3 DNA sequence: TGTGCCATCAGTGGGGCAGCGGGAGGGGAAGAGCAGTACTTC. Amino acid sequence: CAISGAAGGEEQYF.

The rearrangement links TRBV5-5 to TRBJ2-7, with 14 nucleotides matching TRBD2. The CDR3 spans 15 residues. In germline, CDR1 is SGHKS, CDR2 YYEKEE (reference sequence). V shed 3 bases, J shed 2 bases, and the junction held 1 base outside the gene matches. CDR3 in amino acids: CASSWGLAGAYEQYF. DNA for the CDR3: TGTGCCAGCAGCTGGGGACTAGCGGGAGCCTACGAGCAGTACTTC.

In DNA form, the CDR3 reads TGTGCCAGCAGCCAAGACAGGGGCCTCGACGAGCAGTACTTC. This encodes CASSQDRGLDEQYF. The chain links TRBV14 to TRBJ2-7; D is perhaps TRBD1 (6 bases). CDR3 length: 14 residues. Germline CDR1 and CDR2: SGHDN and FVKESK. Trimming removed 0 bases from V and 5 bases from J, with 11 bases in between.

CDR3 DNA: TGTGCCAGCAGCCCTTTAACCTACAATGAGCAGTTCTTC. This encodes CASSPLTYNEQFF. The rearrangement links TRBV2 to TRBJ2-1; D is ambiguous. CDR1 and CDR2 from the germline V gene are SNHLY and FYNNEI. Trimming left V 6 bases short and J 2 bases short, with 8 bases between. This CDR3 has 13 residues.

V is TRBV6-6 and J is TRBJ2-7, with 9 bases matching TRBD2. Germline-derived CDR1 and CDR2 are MNHNY and SVGAGI (reference sequence). CDR3 length equals 15 residues. V was clipped by 6 bases and J by 4 bases; unmatched bases: 10. DNA for the CDR3: TGTGCCAGCAGCTCTTCGTCTAGCGGGACGTACGAGCAGTACTTC. Translation: CASSSSSSGTYEQYF.

The chain has TRBV5-1 and TRBJ2-7; the D gene is possibly TRBD1 (6 bases). V was clipped by 0 bases and J by 5 bases, with 12 bases between them. Germline V gene lookup returns CDR1 SGHRS and CDR2 YFSETQ. This CDR3 is built from 14 residues. The CDR3 protein is CASSLADSKNEQYF. The CDR3 DNA reads as TGCGCCAGCAGCTTGGCGGACAGCAAAAACGAGCAGTACTTC.